What follows are 29 T cell receptor beta chains derived from one specimen sequenced in a study of B cell selection in AIRE deficiency (dated by TCRdb to between 2018 and 2021). The library was prepared using the immunoSEQ multiplex PCR assay. TCRdb limited this immuneACCESS table to in-frame rearrangements with V and J called. A share of clones is missing; checked studies link under half to unresolved V genes, and the rest is unexplained. The sample data list about 19,000 clones, and about 93% of these were observed just once. The ten largest clones take up approximately 1% of the sample. Regulatory T cells were sorted as cells that were CD4+CD25hiCD127low/negative. Sequenced input: CD4+CD25+ Tregs sorted from PBMCs. The receptors were sampled from a human donor in good health.

As for this clone: One end of the junction is discordant with germline, which a read error may explain. J is TRBJ2-7 and V is TRBV5-1; the match to TRBD2 covers 13 bases. The CDR3 sequence is 16 residues long. Looked up from germline, CDR1 is SGHRS and CDR2 is YFSETQ. CDR3 protein: CASSPTGLAGAREQCF. The DNA for the CDR3 is TGCGCCAGCAGCCCGACCGGACTAGCGGGAGCACGGGAGCAGTGCTTC.

The chain uses TRBV9 and TRBJ2-1; 11 nucleotides align to TRBD2. This CDR3 is built from 15 residues. Trimming removed 2 bases from V and 9 bases from J; junction bases left unmatched: 7. The germline V gene has CDR1 SGDLS and CDR2 YYNGEE. CDR3 coding DNA: TGTGCCAGCAGCGTGAGATTGACTAGCGGGACTGAGCAGTTCTTC. It translates to CASSVRLTSGTEQFF.

The J gene is TRBJ1-2, the V gene TRBV4-3, with TRBD1 identical over 9 bases. CDR1 is LGHNA and CDR2 is YSLEER in the germline V gene. This CDR3 is 15 amino acids long. Trimming took 1 base from V and 4 from J; bases not matched to a gene: 4. CDR3 loop: CASSQAGTGIYGYTF. CDR3 sequence (DNA): TGCGCCAGCAGCCAAGCCGGGACAGGGATCTATGGCTACACCTTC.

This chain connects TRBV6-5 to TRBJ2-7; possible D gene TRBD1, 6 bases. The CDR3 spans 13 residues. In germline, CDR1 is MNHEY, CDR2 SVGAGI. The CDR3 protein is CGTRGSSPYEQYF. CDR3 nucleotides: TGTGGTACGAGGGGGAGCAGCCCCTACGAGCAGTACTTC.

The chain employs TRBV6-1 and TRBJ2-7; D gene uncertain. The CDR3 contains 14 residues. Germline V gives CDR1 MNHNS, CDR2 SASEGT. Between the trimmed V and J ends, which lost 6 bases and 6 bases, there was a span of 18 bases. The CDR3 region has the DNA TGTGCCAGCAGCCCGCTAGGAGAGGTCCGCGAGCAGTACTTC. Protein: CASSPLGEVREQYF.

The chain couples TRBV7-9 to TRBJ2-1; D not resolved. CDR1 and CDR2 (germline): SEHNR, FQNEAQ (reference sequence). The V end was cut by 5 bases, the J end by 5 bases, with 10 bases between. CDR3 size: 13 residues. The CDR3 DNA follows: TGTGCCAGCAGCGTAGGACGCGACAATGAGCAGTTCTTC. This sequence encodes CASSVGRDNEQFF.

The CDR3 protein is CASSEEGYGYTF. Here the CDR3 DNA reads TGTGCCAGCAGTGAAGAGGGCTATGGCTACACCTTC. This sequence joins TRBV6-1 and TRBJ1-2; D uncertain. Trimming cost V 1 base and J 4 bases, with 4 bases left between them. This CDR3 has 12 residues. The germline CDR1 and CDR2 sequences are MNHNS and SASEGT.

The chain couples TRBV7-8 to TRBJ2-2, with D perhaps TRBD2 (5 bases). The CDR3 is 15 amino acids. CDR1 is SGHVS, CDR2 FQNEAQ, per germline. The V and J ends lost 6 bases and 1 base respectively, with 12 bases between them. The CDR3 DNA follows: TGTGCCAGCAGATATGGACTTTTGAACACCGGGGAGCTGTTTTTT. Protein: CASRYGLLNTGELFF.

This sequence joins TRBV9 and TRBJ2-3, with D tentatively TRBD1 (6 bases). This CDR3 is built from 13 residues. In germline, CDR1 is SGDLS, CDR2 YYNGEE. The V end was cut by 3 bases, the J end by 4 bases, with 9 bases between. The CDR3 region has the DNA TGTGCCAGCAGCGGACAGGATTCAGATACGCAGTATTTT. This codes for CASSGQDSDTQYF.

This clone was counted a few times. The V call is TRBV15, the J call TRBJ2-5; D perhaps matches TRBD1 (6 bases). CDR3 length: 15 amino acids. Trimming took off 0 bases at V and 4 bases at J, with 12 bases between the two ends. The germline V gene has CDR1 LNHNV and CDR2 YYDKDF (reference sequence). CDR3 bases: TGTGCCACCAGCAGAGATAGACAGGCCCGAGAGACCCAGTACTTC. This translates into CATSRDRQARETQYF.

V is TRBV7-9 and J is TRBJ2-7; perhaps TRBD2 as D (6 bases). The V end was cut by 1 base, the J end by 0 bases, with 10 bases between. Germline CDR1 SEHNR, CDR2 FQNEAQ (reference sequence). CDR3 length equals 15 residues. CDR3 protein: CASSLERATSYEQYF. Here the CDR3 DNA reads TGTGCCAGCAGCTTAGAGCGGGCCACCTCCTACGAGCAGTACTTC.

This chain links TRBV6-1 with TRBJ2-1; TRBD2 aligns across 9 bases. CDR1 is MNHNS, CDR2 SASEGT, per germline. CDR3 size: 18 residues. Trimming cost V 4 bases and J 5 bases; bases outside gene matches: 15. CDR3 nucleotides: TGTGCCAGCAGTGTCCCTAGCGGGAACCGTCTAAGGCACAATGAGCAGTTCTTC. As protein: CASSVPSGNRLRHNEQFF.

There are a few counts of this clone. This chain links TRBV27 with TRBJ2-3; D gene uncertain. Germline V CDR1 and CDR2: MNHEY, SMNVEV (reference sequence). This CDR3 has 12 amino acids. V lost 3 bases, J lost 6 bases, and 7 bases lay in between. The CDR3 sequence is CASSFSKDTQYF. CDR3 DNA: TGTGCCAGCAGTTTTTCTAAGGATACGCAGTATTTT.

The V gene is TRBV10-3, the J gene TRBJ1-2; 7 bases match TRBD1. This CDR3 region has 13 residues. Trimming cost V 7 bases and J 5 bases; bases outside gene matches: 7. Germline assignment: CDR1 ENHRY and CDR2 SYGVKD. The CDR3 DNA reads as TGTGCCATCACTGCACAGGGGCCTTATGGCTACACCTTC. This gives the protein CAITAQGPYGYTF.

V and J are TRBV10-3 and TRBJ2-6; 11 nucleotides line up with TRBD1. Trimming took 5 bases from V and 0 from J; bases not matched to a gene: 6. Germline CDR1 is ENHRY and CDR2 is SYGVKD. The CDR3 is made up of 18 amino acids. The CDR3 protein is CAISKDRGRFSGANVLTF. CDR3 nucleotide sequence: TGTGCCATCAGTAAGGACAGGGGGCGATTCTCTGGGGCCAACGTCCTGACTTTC.

The chain combines TRBV4-3 with TRBJ2-4, with D possibly TRBD2 on 6 matching bases. The CDR3 covers 20 residues. Germline CDR1 reads LGHNA; CDR2 reads YSLEER. V dropped 0 bases and J dropped 0 bases, with 21 bases sitting between them. DNA of the CDR3: TGCGCCAGCAGCCAAGAGTGGGAACCTTCTTGGAGGGTAGCCAAAAACATTCAGTACTTC. Translating it yields CASSQEWEPSWRVAKNIQYF.

The chain joins TRBV7-9 to TRBJ2-6, with a tentative D call TRBD1 (6 bases). The germline V and J ends were trimmed by 0 bases and 0 bases, with 12 bases remaining between them. This CDR3 is built from 18 residues. Germline V gene lookup returns CDR1 SEHNR and CDR2 FQNEAQ (reference sequence). CDR3 nucleotides: TGTGCCAGCAGCTTAGCCATACAGGGTCCCTCTGGGGCCAACGTCCTGACTTTC. It translates to CASSLAIQGPSGANVLTF.

The chain employs TRBV7-2 and TRBJ1-2; D is possibly TRBD1 (6 bases). The V and J ends lost 2 bases and 8 bases respectively, with 15 bases between them. Germline-derived CDR1 and CDR2 are SGHTA and FQGNSA. The CDR3 covers 14 residues. CDR3 in amino acids: CASSLQGTGGGYTF. CDR3 sequence (DNA): TGTGCCAGCAGCTTACAGGGGACGGGGGGGGGCTACACCTTC.

This clone appeared a few times. At one of its ends the junction is not consistent with the germline gene, which may arise from a read error. The chain uses TRBV20-1 and TRBJ2-3; D tentatively reads TRBD1 or TRBD2 (5 bases each). This CDR3 is built from 8 residues. Germline-derived CDR1 and CDR2 are DFQATT and SNEGSKA (reference sequence). The CDR3 sequence: CSATGRHF. CDR3 sequence (DNA): TGCAGTGCTACGGGGCGGCATTTT.

CDR3 sequence reads: CASSDPRVANSGNTIYF. The DNA of the CDR3 is TGTGCCAGCAGTGATCCCCGAGTCGCAAATTCTGGAAACACCATATATTTT. The V gene is TRBV2, the J gene TRBJ1-3; D remains unclear. Trimming pared 3 bases from V and 1 base from J, leaving 16 bases between. This CDR3 contains 17 residues. CDR1 and CDR2 from the germline V gene are SNHLY and FYNNEI.

The chain couples TRBV6-6 to TRBJ2-3; D is perhaps TRBD1 (6 bases). V was pared by 0 bases and J by 0 bases, with 7 bases between. CDR3 length equals 15 residues. Looked up from germline, CDR1 is MNHNY and CDR2 is SVGAGI (reference sequence). The CDR3 DNA sequence: TGTGCCAGCAGTTACTCAGGGACAAGCACAGATACGCAGTATTTT. Translated: CASSYSGTSTDTQYF.

This sequence joins TRBV28 and TRBJ1-2, with a tentative D call TRBD1 (6 bases). The CDR3 contains 12 residues. Deletions cut 10 bases from V and 14 bases from J, with 23 bases between. Per germline, CDR1 MDHEN and CDR2 SYDVKM. In nucleotides, the CDR3 is TGTGCCACTACGAGAGGAGGGGGGGTTGGGACCTTC. It yields the protein CATTRGGGVGTF.

The rearrangement links TRBV4-2 to TRBJ1-1; TRBD1 might be the D (6 bases). Trimming removed 4 bases at V and 5 bases at J, with 20 bases between. CDR1 LGHNA and CDR2 YNFKEQ come from the germline V gene. CDR3 size: 16 residues. The CDR3 protein is CASSLPRGHLKTEAFF. In nucleotides, the CDR3 is TGTGCCAGCAGCCTCCCCCGGGGACACCTAAAGACTGAAGCTTTCTTT.

This rearrangement joins TRBV28 to TRBJ1-2; 10 positions match TRBD1. Germline values: CDR1 MDHEN, CDR2 SYDVKM. The CDR3 loop spans 16 amino acids. Unmatched junction bases numbered 13, after V lost 2 bases and J lost 10 bases. The CDR3 loop reads CASSLPRRQGALLYTF. The CDR3 DNA reads TGTGCCAGCAGTTTACCTCGTCGACAGGGGGCCCTACTCTACACCTTC.

The chain links TRBV19 to TRBJ1-1, with 7 bases matching TRBD1. Germline V gene lookup returns CDR1 LNHDA and CDR2 SQIVND (reference sequence). V was pared by 7 bases and J by 5 bases, with 10 bases of the junction left unmatched. This CDR3 is 14 amino acids long. In DNA, the CDR3 is TGTGCCAGTACCGTATCCGGGACAGCTACTGAAGCTTTCTTT. Protein: CASTVSGTATEAFF.

CDR3 amino acids: CASSPPGLGADTQYF. Written as DNA, the CDR3 is TGTGCCAGCTCACCACCGGGTCTGGGGGCCGATACGCAGTATTTT. This chain joins TRBV18 and TRBJ2-3; D is perhaps TRBD1 (6 bases). Between the trimmed V and J ends, which lost 0 bases and 6 bases, there was a span of 13 bases. The CDR3 has 15 residues. Per the germline V gene, CDR1 is KGHSH and CDR2 is LQKENI. Using reference TRBV18 and TRBJ2-3 for the parts outside the CDR3, the full variable domain is NAGVMQNPRHLVRRRGQEARLRCSPMKGHSHVYWYRQLPEEGLKFMVYLQKENIIDESGMPKERFSAEFPKEGPSILRIQQVVRGDSAAYFCASSPPGLGADTQYFGPGTRLTVL.

The chain couples TRBV10-3 to TRBJ2-2; D is possibly TRBD1 (5 bases). V lost 2 bases and J 1 base, leaving 11 bases between the germline ends. This CDR3 spans 16 amino acids. CDR1 is ENHRY and CDR2 is SYGVKD in the germline V gene. Here the CDR3 reads CAISEQYRRNTGELFF. The DNA for the CDR3 is TGTGCCATCAGTGAGCAGTACAGGCGGAACACCGGGGAGCTGTTTTTT.

V and J are TRBV7-2 and TRBJ2-3; D is unclear. Per the germline V gene, CDR1 is SGHTA and CDR2 is FQGNSA. V was shortened by 5 bases and J by 1 base, with 7 bases between the two germline ends. The CDR3 has 13 residues. The CDR3 coding sequence is TGTGCCAGCAGCCCCCAGGGCACAGATACGCAGTATTTT. It codes for CASSPQGTDTQYF.

This chain connects TRBV28 to TRBJ1-5; D possibly corresponds to TRBD1 (6 bases). V lost 2 bases and J 7 bases, leaving 15 bases between the germline ends. Germline CDR1 is MDHEN and CDR2 is SYDVKM. The CDR3 is made up of 15 amino acids. The CDR3 DNA sequence: TGTGCCAGCAGTTTAATCGGAACAGGGTACCAGCCCCAGCATTTT. Its protein product is CASSLIGTGYQPQHF. Filled out from reference TRBV28 and TRBJ1-5, the complete variable domain reads DVKVTQSSRYLVKRTGEKVFLECVQDMDHENMFWYRQDPGLGLRLIYFSYDVKMKEKGDIPEGYSVSREKKERFSLILESASTNQTSMYLCASSLIGTGYQPQHFGDGTRLSIL.